One and the same sample provided the 14 T cell receptor beta chains below, sequenced in a study of molecular identifiers for immune sequencing clone quantification. TCRdb reprocessed the PCR reads with MiXCR, giving one entry per CDR3 protein. The sample holds some 680,000 distinct CDR3 sequences, less than 30% seen once. Sequenced sample: naive CD8+ T cells from blood, with Jurkat cell RNA spiked in. The subset: FACS-sorted CD8+CD4-CCR7+CD45RA+ naive T cells. Receptors originate from a human donor in good health. Some libraries in this study had Jurkat cell RNA spiked in.

The chain is built from TRBV7-9 and TRBJ1-2; D unresolved. The CDR3 contains 17 residues. Germline-derived CDR1 and CDR2 are SEHNR and FQNEAQ (reference sequence). V was shortened by 4 bases and J by 2 bases, with 20 bases between the two germline ends. CDR3 coding DNA: TGTGCCAGCAGCTCCAATTCGGTTCCAGCTCAGAACTATGGCTACACCTTC. The encoded protein is CASSSNSVPAQNYGYTF.

This clonotype has just a few counts. This chain uses TRBV3-2 with TRBJ2-2; the table's D call TRBD2 went unverified against the DNA. TRBV3-2 counts as a pseudogene. The length of the CDR3 is 19 residues. The CDR3 DNA reads TGTGCCAGCAGCCAACCGGGACTAGCGGGAAGGGCGAACACCGGGGAGCTGTTTTTT. Its protein is CASSQPGLAGRANTGELFF.

This clonotype was observed a few times. V usage is TRBV12-5 and J usage is TRBJ2-1; tentatively, D is TRBD2 (7 bases). Trimming cost V 8 bases and J 8 bases, with 19 bases left between them. Germline values: CDR1 LGHNT, CDR2 FRNRAP. The CDR3 loop spans 14 amino acids. CDR3 residues: CASRWGGGGDEQFF. In DNA form, the CDR3 reads TGTGCTAGTAGATGGGGTGGCGGGGGCGATGAGCAGTTCTTC.

A remark on this clonotype: This may arise from a read error, as a much more abundant clone is one base away. The V and J genes are TRBV20-1 and TRBJ2-7; D gene unclear. The CDR3 loop spans 13 amino acids. V dropped 3 bases and J dropped 6 bases, with 15 bases sitting between them. From germline, CDR1 is DFQATT and CDR2 SNEGSKA (reference sequence). In DNA, the CDR3 is TGCAGTGCTAGTATGGTACTTTCGGCCGAGCAGTACTTC. The encoded protein is CSASMVLSAEQYF.

The chain uses TRBV7-2 and TRBJ1-1; 9 nucleotides align to TRBD1. This CDR3 region has 16 residues. The V segment lost 5 bases and the J segment 2 bases; nucleotides outside the gene matches: 9. Germline lookup yields CDR1 SGHTA and CDR2 FQGNSA. The CDR3 spells CASSQGQGGGNTEAFF. CDR3 coding DNA: TGTGCCAGCAGCCAGGGACAGGGAGGGGGTAACACTGAAGCTTTCTTT.

Turning to this clonotype: This sequence may be a read error, since a much larger clone differs from it by one base. The V gene is TRBV6-6, the J gene TRBJ2-7; 10 bases agree with TRBD1. Germline CDR1 reads MNHNY; CDR2 reads SVGAGI (reference sequence). V shed 4 bases and J 4 bases; nucleotides not matched to a gene: 7. This CDR3 is 15 amino acids long. The CDR3 spells CASSLTGQGKYEQYF. CDR3 nucleotide sequence: TGTGCCAGCAGTTTGACGGGACAGGGGAAATACGAGCAGTACTTC.

The table lists this clonotype with many counts. J is TRBJ2-7 and V is TRBV30; 10 nucleotides agree with TRBD1. Germline V gene lookup returns CDR1 GTSNPN and CDR2 SVGIG (reference sequence). This CDR3 region has 14 residues. J gave up 7 bases and V 5 bases, and 11 bases lay outside the gene matches. For the CDR3, the DNA is TGTGCCTGGGGACCCGGGACAGGGGCAGTAGAGCAGTACTTC. Translated: CAWGPGTGAVEQYF.

This sequence joins TRBV7-8 and TRBJ2-7; D may correspond to TRBD1 or TRBD2 (6 bases each). This CDR3 has 17 residues. The germline V gene has CDR1 SGHVS and CDR2 FQNEAQ. Trimming shortened V by 5 bases and J by 5 bases, and 25 bases separated the two germline ends. The CDR3 here is CASSRRGTGGYSDEQYF. CDR3 nucleotides: TGTGCCAGCAGCCGAAGGGGGACCGGGGGTTATTCGGACGAGCAGTACTTC. The full variable domain, rest sourced from reference TRBV7-8 and TRBJ2-7, is GAGVSQSPRYKVAKRGQDVALRCDPISGHVSLFWYQQALGQGPEFLTYFQNEAQLDKSGLPSDRFFAERPEGSVSTLKIQRTQQEDSAVYLCASSRRGTGGYSDEQYFGPGTRLTVT.

The rearrangement joins TRBV27 to TRBJ2-1, with TRBD2 identical over 12 bases. Unmatched junction bases numbered 2, after V lost 0 bases and J lost 8 bases. Germline V lookup: CDR1 MNHEY, CDR2 SMNVEV (reference sequence). This CDR3 contains 15 residues. The CDR3 is CASSLSGLAGDEQFF. The CDR3 DNA sequence: TGTGCCAGCAGTTTATCGGGACTAGCGGGCGATGAGCAGTTCTTC.

This sequence joins TRBV6-2 or TRBV6-3 and TRBJ2-7; no firm D call. The CDR3 spans 14 residues. In germline, CDR1 is MNHEY, CDR2 SVGEGT. Trimming removed 7 bases from V and 2 bases from J, with 15 bases in between. For the CDR3, the DNA is TGTGCCAGCAACGACCGGAACTACCCCTACGAGCAGTACTTC. Translating gives CASNDRNYPYEQYF.

The chain joins TRBV20-1 to TRBJ1-6, with D unclear. Per germline, CDR1 DFQATT and CDR2 SNEGSKA (reference sequence). Trimming removed 3 bases from V and 7 bases from J, with 16 bases in between. CDR3 length equals 15 residues. CDR3 loop: CSASGRVLGNSPLHF. CDR3 coding DNA: TGCAGTGCTAGCGGGAGGGTGCTGGGCAATTCACCCCTCCACTTT.

Comments on this clonotype: This may be a read error, as it is one base from a much larger clone. The V gene is TRBV28, the J gene TRBJ2-5; the D is unclear. The germline V gene has CDR1 MDHEN and CDR2 SYDVKM. This CDR3 has 14 residues. Trimming cost V 2 bases and J 6 bases, with 13 bases left between them. DNA for the CDR3: TGTGCCAGCAGTTTACTGGGCCCTGGGAAGACCCAGTACTTC. Translation: CASSLLGPGKTQYF.

A remark on this clonotype: A much larger clone differs from this one at a single base, so this may be a read error. The genes are TRBV4-3 and TRBJ2-3; 7 bases agree with TRBD1. Trimming at V came to 4 bases and at J to 5 bases, leaving 12 bases not matched to a gene. CDR1 LGHNA and CDR2 YSLEER come from the germline V gene. The CDR3 has 16 amino acids. CDR3 DNA sequence: TGCGCCAGCAGCCCGGGGACAGCTCCGCAGGGAGATACGCAGTATTTT. This translates into CASSPGTAPQGDTQYF.

This clonotype has a handful of counts. The genes are TRBV19 and TRBJ1-5, with TRBD1 as a possible D gene (6 bases). Deletions cut 9 bases from V and 5 bases from J, with 17 bases between. CDR1 is LNHDA and CDR2 is SQIVND in the germline V gene (reference sequence). The CDR3 sequence is 14 residues long. The CDR3 region is CASTTGFMDQPQHF. CDR3 bases: TGTGCCAGCACCACAGGGTTTATGGATCAGCCCCAGCATTTT.